Below, one T cell receptor (beta chain) is given with its context. Its antigen is unknown. This sample was included in a study of shared clonotypes between healthy human individuals. Whole-study findings and limits: For naive CD4 cells, 4% to 6% of clonotypes were shared across a few donors.

Using immunoSEQ multiplex PCR, the repertoire was profiled, and TCRdb retains in-frame clones only, with some absent. The sample includes about 1 million clones, about 80% of them seen just once. Germline V gene lookup returns CDR1 SGHNT and CDR2 YYREEE (reference sequence). Trimming cost V 9 bases and J 4 bases; bases outside gene matches: 20. The CDR3 contains 17 residues. The chain recombines TRBV5-4 with TRBJ2-3, with TRBD2 matching over 7 bases. This receptor was taken from a man in his late teens or twenties in good health. Some clones in this sample may be carry-over from other donors' samples. The specimen was memory CD4+ T cells from PBMCs. Subset reported: CD45RA-negative fraction. The CDR3 reads CATKEDNLAGAADTQYF. The CDR3 nucleotides read TGTGCCACCAAGGAAGATAACCTGGCGGGAGCAGCAGATACGCAGTATTTT.